The next 7 T cell receptor beta chains were all read from a single sample in a study of beta chain features in type 1 diabetes. The whole isolated RNA underwent reverse transcription, so sequencing captured expressed TCRB transcripts. Method: immunoSEQ multiplex PCR; TCRdb's copy keeps in-frame clones and lacks some. The sample lists hundreds of thousands of clones, more than 13% seen once, with 0.035% to 0.045% in the top ten. Study observations and caveats: A moderate, significant TCRB CDR3 shortening appeared in type 1 diabetes across four CD4+ subsets.

The antigens these receptors bind are not known. The sample was naive CD4+ T cells from blood. The origin of the receptors is a man aged 18 to 35 with type 1 diabetes.

This chain joins TRBV2 and TRBJ2-5; 12 bases agree with TRBD2. Germline V CDR1 and CDR2: SNHLY, FYNNEI. The CDR3 loop spans 13 amino acids. V was pared by 7 bases and J by 13 bases, with 10 bases of the junction left unmatched. The CDR3 DNA is TGTGCCAGCAAAGAGACTAGCGGGGGCCTGCGGTACTTC. Protein: CASKETSGGLRYF.

The gene calls are TRBV27 and TRBJ2-1; possibly TRBD1 or TRBD2 for D (5 bases each). Trimming removed 6 bases at V and 9 bases at J, with 18 bases between. CDR3 length: 14 residues. Germline-derived CDR1 and CDR2 are MNHEY and SMNVEV (reference sequence). The CDR3, as DNA: TGTGCCAGCAGCCGCCGGACGGGGCAGCGTGAGCAGTTCTTC. This gives the protein CASSRRTGQREQFF.

The chain employs TRBV7-2 and TRBJ2-4, with D unresolved. The germline gives CDR1 SGHTA, CDR2 FQGNSA. This CDR3 has 14 amino acids. The V gene lost 4 bases and the J gene lost 0 bases, with 7 bases spanning the gap. The CDR3 region is CASSSQIAKNIQYF. The DNA for the CDR3 is TGTGCCAGCAGCTCTCAGATAGCCAAAAACATTCAGTACTTC.

The DNA for the CDR3 is TGCAGCGTTGGGCAGCTCATGAACACTGAAGCTTTCTTT. Its protein product is CSVGQLMNTEAFF. This sequence joins TRBV29-1 and TRBJ1-1; no reliable D call. The germline V and J ends were trimmed by 4 bases and 0 bases, with 9 bases remaining between them. Germline CDR1 is SQVTM and CDR2 is ANQGSEA. The length of the CDR3 is 13 residues.

The gene calls are TRBV28 and TRBJ2-7; 9 bases match TRBD1. The V and J ends lost 6 bases and 6 bases, in that order; junction bases with no gene match: 12. The CDR3 totals 15 residues. CDR1 is MDHEN, CDR2 SYDVKM, per germline. The CDR3 loop is CASSKPGQGVFEQYF. As DNA, the CDR3 is TGTGCCAGCAGCAAACCGGGACAGGGTGTCTTCGAGCAGTACTTC. The full variable domain, in which reference TRBV28 and TRBJ2-7 provide the parts outside the CDR3, is DVKVTQSSRYLVKRTGEKVFLECVQDMDHENMFWYRQDPGLGLRLIYFSYDVKMKEKGDIPEGYSVSREKKERFSLILESASTNQTSMYLCASSKPGQGVFEQYFGPGTRLTVT.

The chain joins TRBV6-5 to TRBJ2-7, with D tentatively TRBD1 (6 bases). Trimming shortened V by 5 bases and J by 1 base, and 6 bases separated the two germline ends. Germline CDR1 and CDR2: MNHEY and SVGAGI. The CDR3 spans 12 residues. The CDR3 bases are TGTGCCAGCAGTACAGGGTCCTACGAGCAGTACTTC. It encodes CASSTGSYEQYF.

This clone was detected only a few times. V usage is TRBV29-1 and J usage is TRBJ2-5; 10 nucleotides align to TRBD2. The V gene's germline CDR1 is SQVTM and CDR2 ANQGSEA. CDR3 size: 12 residues. V was pared by 8 bases and J by 7 bases, with 7 bases of the junction left unmatched. The CDR3 DNA reads as TGCAGCCAAGCGGGAGGGCCGGGGACCCAGTACTTC. Encoded protein: CSQAGGPGTQYF.